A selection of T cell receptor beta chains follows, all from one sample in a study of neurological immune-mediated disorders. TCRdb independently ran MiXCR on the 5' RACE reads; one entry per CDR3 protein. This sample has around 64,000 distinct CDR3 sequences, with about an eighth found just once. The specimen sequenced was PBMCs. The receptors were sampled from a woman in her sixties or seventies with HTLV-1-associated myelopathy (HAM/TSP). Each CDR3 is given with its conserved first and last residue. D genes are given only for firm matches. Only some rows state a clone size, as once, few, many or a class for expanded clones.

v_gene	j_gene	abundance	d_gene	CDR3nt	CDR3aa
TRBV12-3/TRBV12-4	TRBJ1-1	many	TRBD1	TGTGCCAGCAGTCAACGACAGGGAAGGGTTTTGAACACTGAAGCTTTCTTT	CASSQRQGRVLNTEAFF
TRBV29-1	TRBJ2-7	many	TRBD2	TGCAGCGTTGAAGATCTGGCTAGCGGGACCTACGAGCAGTACTTC	CSVEDLASGTYEQYF
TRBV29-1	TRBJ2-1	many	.	TGCAGCGTTGAAGGTCGCAGCTCCTACAATGAGCAGTTCTTC	CSVEGRSSYNEQFF
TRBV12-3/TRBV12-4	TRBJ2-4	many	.	TGTGCCAGCAGCCAGCTTGGGGGGAGAGCCAAAAACATTCAGTACTTC	CASSQLGGRAKNIQYF
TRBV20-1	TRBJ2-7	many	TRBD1	TGCAGTGTAGACAGGGTAGACTCCTACGAGCAGTACTTC	CSVDRVDSYEQYF
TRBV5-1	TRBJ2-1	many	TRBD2	TGCGCCAGCAGCGGGACTAGGATTGAGCAGTTCTTC	CASSGTRIEQFF
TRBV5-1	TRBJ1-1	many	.	TGCGCCAGCAGCTTGGCGGAATATTCTGAAGCTTTCTTT	CASSLAEYSEAFF
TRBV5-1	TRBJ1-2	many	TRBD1	TGCGCCAGCAGCTCCCGGGACAGGGATCGCTACACCTTC	CASSSRDRDRYTF
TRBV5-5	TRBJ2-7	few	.	TGTGCCAGCAGCTTGGTTGCGGACTTAGCCTACGAGCAGTACTTC	CASSLVADLAYEQYF
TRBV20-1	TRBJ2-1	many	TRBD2	TGCAGTGCTAGAGATCCCGGGTTAGCGGGCTCCTACAATGAGCAGTTCTTC	CSARDPGLAGSYNEQFF
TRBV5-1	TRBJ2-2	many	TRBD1	TGCGCCAGCAGCGGGGGACAGGGTGGCACCGGGGAGCTGTTTTTT	CASSGGQGGTGELFF
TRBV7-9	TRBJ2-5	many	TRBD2	TGTGCCAGCAGCCCCCTGGTGGTTAGCGGGAGGAGTGAATACTTC	CASSPLVVSGRSEYF
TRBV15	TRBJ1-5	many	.	TGTGCCACCAGCAGAAGCACAGGGAACAATCAGCCCCAGCATTTT	CATSRSTGNNQPQHF
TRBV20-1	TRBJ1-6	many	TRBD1	TGCAGTGCTAGAGAAACCGGGACAGGGAAGTCGAGCTCCTATAATTCACCCCTCCACTTT	CSARETGTGKSSSYNSPLHF
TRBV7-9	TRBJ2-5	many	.	TGTGCCAGCAGCTTATTAGGTGGAGCCCAAGAGACCCAGTACTTC	CASSLLGGAQETQYF
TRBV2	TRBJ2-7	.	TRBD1	TGTGCCAGCAGTGGAAACTGGGCAGGGGGTGGCGAGCAGTACTTC	CASSGNWAGGGEQYF
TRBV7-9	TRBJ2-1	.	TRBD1	TGTGCCAGCAGCTCAATTTGGACAGGGGTCATCGACAATGAGCAGTTCTTC	CASSSIWTGVIDNEQFF
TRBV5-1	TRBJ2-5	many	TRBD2	TGCGCCAGCAGCGAAAGCGGGAGGGCCGGGGAGACCCAGTACTTC	CASSESGRAGETQYF
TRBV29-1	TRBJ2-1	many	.	TGCAGCGTTGAAATATTTGGGGGGGCGGGGGCTTACAATGAGCAGTTCTTC	CSVEIFGGAGAYNEQFF
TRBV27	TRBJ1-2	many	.	TGTGCCAGCAGTTTCTCCGAGGGGGGTGGCTACACCTTC	CASSFSEGGGYTF
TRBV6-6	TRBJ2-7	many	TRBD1	TGTGCCAGCAGTTACTCTCCGAACCGGGACAGGGGTCTTCCCTACGAGCAGTACTTC	CASSYSPNRDRGLPYEQYF
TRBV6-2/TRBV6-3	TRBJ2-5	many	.	TGTGCCAGCAGACAGGCGAAGACGGAGACCCAGTACTTC	CASRQAKTETQYF
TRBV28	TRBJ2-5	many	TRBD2	TGTGCCACCGTGAGGACTAGCGGGAGCGAGACCCAGTACTTC	CATVRTSGSETQYF
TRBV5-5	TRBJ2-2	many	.	TGTGCCAGCAGCTTGGCCGGAGGCCTCGAAGGTTGGAACACCGGGGAGCTGTTTTTT	CASSLAGGLEGWNTGELFF
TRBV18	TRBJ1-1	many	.	TGTGCCAGCTCACCACGGGCAGACTTGAACACTGAAGCTTTCTTT	CASSPRADLNTEAFF
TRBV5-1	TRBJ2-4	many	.	TGCGCCAGCAGCTTGGGGGACGGGCGGGCCAAAAACATTCAGTACTTC	CASSLGDGRAKNIQYF
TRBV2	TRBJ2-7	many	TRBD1	TGTGCCAGCAGTCCGGACAGGGGCGGAGGGTACGAGCAGTACTTC	CASSPDRGGGYEQYF
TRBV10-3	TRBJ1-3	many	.	TGTGCCATCAGTGAAAGAGGGGGTCACTCTGGAAACACCATATATTTT	CAISERGGHSGNTIYF
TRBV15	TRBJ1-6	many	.	TGTGCCACCAGCAGAGGGGGGGGTGGTTATTCACCCCTCCACTTT	CATSRGGGGYSPLHF
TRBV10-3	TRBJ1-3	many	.	TGTGCCACCACAGCCAGGTTCACCAGCTCTGGAAACACCATATATTTT	CATTARFTSSGNTIYF
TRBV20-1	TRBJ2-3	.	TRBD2	TGCAGTGCTAGAGCCCCGATGTCCGGGACTAGCGGGAGTCTCCCAGATACGCAGTATTTT	CSARAPMSGTSGSLPDTQYF
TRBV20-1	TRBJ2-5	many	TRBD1	TGCAGTGCCCGGATGACAGGGGGGCGGGAGACCCAGTACTTC	CSARMTGGRETQYF
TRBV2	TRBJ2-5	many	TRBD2	TGTGCCAGCAAGGATAGCGGGGCCCGGGCCCAGTACTTC	CASKDSGARAQYF
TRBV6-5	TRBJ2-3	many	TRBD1	TGTGCCAGCAGTCTGACAGGGGGAACAGATACGCAGTATTTT	CASSLTGGTDTQYF
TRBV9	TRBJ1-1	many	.	TGTGCCAGCAGCGTAGATCCAGGTCTGTTGAACACTGAAGCTTTCTTT	CASSVDPGLLNTEAFF
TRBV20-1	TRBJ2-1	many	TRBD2	TGCAGTGCTAGGGAGCGTACCGGGACTAGCGGGATTAATGAGCAGTTCTTC	CSARERTGTSGINEQFF
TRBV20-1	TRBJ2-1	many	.	TGCAGTGCTATGACGGGAGTCTCCTACAATGAGCAGTTCTTC	CSAMTGVSYNEQFF
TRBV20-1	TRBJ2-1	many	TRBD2	TGCAGTGCTAGAGATTGGCGCGGGAGCTCCTACAATGAGCAGTTCTTC	CSARDWRGSSYNEQFF
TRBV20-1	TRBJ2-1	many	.	TGCAGTGCTAGGATGACTAACACTGGCTCCTACAATGAGCAGTTCTTC	CSARMTNTGSYNEQFF